A selection of T cell receptor beta chains follows, all from one sample in a study of PD-L1 blockade in urothelial cancer. Repertoires were generated with immunoSEQ multiplex PCR, while TCRdb's copy carries only in-frame clones and drops some. The data show roughly 91,000 clones, with roughly 84% seen just once and about 15% held by the top ten. The starting material was PBMCs, obtained around atezolizumab (anti-PD-L1) treatment. These receptors came from a man aged 55-75 years with urothelial cancer. The CDR3 runs from the conserved cysteine through the conserved F or W. A D gene is named only where the DNA matches it firmly. Clone size, where shown, is once, few, many, or a class for clones that have expanded.

CDR3 protein: CASSFSSEQYF
CDR3 DNA: TGCGCCAGCAGCTTTTCGTCTGAGCAGTACTTC
J gene: TRBJ2-7
V gene: TRBV5-1
CDR3 length: 11
D gene: NA
clone size: NA

CDR3 protein: CASSDSGKETQYF
CDR3 DNA: TGTGCCAGCAGCGATAGCGGGAAGGAGACCCAGTACTTC
J gene: TRBJ2-5
V gene: TRBV9
CDR3 length: 13
D gene: TRBD2
clone size: NA

CDR3 protein: CASSVGAPHSGANVLTF
CDR3 DNA: TGTGCCAGCAGTGTAGGGGCACCCCACTCTGGGGCCAACGTCCTGACTTTC
J gene: TRBJ2-6
V gene: TRBV2
CDR3 length: 17
D gene: NA
clone size: NA

CDR3 protein: CASSTGGTYEQYF
CDR3 DNA: TGTGCCAGTTCGACAGGGGGCACCTACGAGCAGTACTTC
J gene: TRBJ2-7
V gene: TRBV19
CDR3 length: 13
D gene: TRBD1
clone size: once

CDR3 protein: CAAIGAGAGANVLTF
CDR3 DNA: TGTGCCGCCATCGGGGCAGGGGCTGGGGCCAACGTCCTGACTTTC
J gene: TRBJ2-6
V gene: TRBV19
CDR3 length: 15
D gene: NA
clone size: NA

CDR3 protein: CASTGTETNEQFF
CDR3 DNA: TGTGCCTCCACCGGGACAGAGACTAATGAGCAGTTCTTC
J gene: TRBJ2-1
V gene: TRBV30
CDR3 length: 13
D gene: TRBD1
clone size: NA

CDR3 protein: CASSFSLEQPQHF
CDR3 DNA: TGTGCCAGCAGCTTCTCCCTCGAGCAGCCCCAGCATTTT
J gene: TRBJ1-5
V gene: TRBV5-5
CDR3 length: 13
D gene: NA
clone size: NA

CDR3 protein: CATSFRQSGGYTF
CDR3 DNA: TGTGCCACCAGCTTTAGACAGTCCGGGGGCTACACCTTC
J gene: TRBJ1-2
V gene: TRBV15
CDR3 length: 13
D gene: NA
clone size: NA

CDR3 protein: CASSFQGNEETQYF
CDR3 DNA: TGCGCCAGCAGCTTTCAGGGGAACGAAGAGACCCAGTACTTC
J gene: TRBJ2-5
V gene: TRBV5-1
CDR3 length: 14
D gene: NA
clone size: NA

CDR3 protein: CASSPGAGRVQETQYF
CDR3 DNA: TGCGCCAGCTCTCCTGGGGCAGGGCGAGTCCAAGAGACCCAGTACTTC
J gene: TRBJ2-5
V gene: TRBV5-1
CDR3 length: 16
D gene: NA
clone size: NA

CDR3 protein: CASSRATRDEQFF
CDR3 DNA: TGTGCCAGCAGCCGAGCTACTAGGGATGAGCAGTTCTTC
J gene: TRBJ2-1
V gene: TRBV7-9
CDR3 length: 13
D gene: NA
clone size: NA

CDR3 protein: CASNPTDRQNTEAFF
CDR3 DNA: TGCGCCAGCAACCCCACGGACAGACAAAACACTGAAGCTTTCTTT
J gene: TRBJ1-1
V gene: TRBV5-1
CDR3 length: 15
D gene: NA
clone size: NA

CDR3 protein: CASSLTTGDYEQYF
CDR3 DNA: TGTGCCAGCAGCTTAACGACGGGGGACTACGAGCAGTACTTC
J gene: TRBJ2-7
V gene: TRBV11-2
CDR3 length: 14
D gene: NA
clone size: NA

CDR3 protein: CASSSSGRLSYEQYF
CDR3 DNA: TGTGCCAGCAGCTCCAGCGGGAGACTCTCCTACGAGCAGTACTTC
J gene: TRBJ2-7
V gene: TRBV27
CDR3 length: 15
D gene: TRBD2
clone size: NA

CDR3 protein: CASRGVSGGAGDTQYF
CDR3 DNA: TGTGCCAGCAGAGGGGTTAGCGGGGGGGCAGGGGATACGCAGTATTTT
J gene: TRBJ2-3
V gene: TRBV6-6
CDR3 length: 16
D gene: TRBD2
clone size: NA

CDR3 protein: CASSQEGRAGQETQYF
CDR3 DNA: TGTGCCAGCAGCCAAGAGGGACGAGCGGGTCAAGAGACCCAGTACTTC
J gene: TRBJ2-5
V gene: TRBV4-2
CDR3 length: 16
D gene: NA
clone size: NA

CDR3 protein: CASSPSASGGRTSTDTQYF
CDR3 DNA: TGCGCCAGCAGCCCTTCCGCGAGCGGGGGGCGGACTAGCACAGATACGCAGTATTTT
J gene: TRBJ2-3
V gene: TRBV5-1
CDR3 length: 19
D gene: TRBD2
clone size: NA

CDR3 protein: CASSVGDRVRTEAFF
CDR3 DNA: TGTGCCAGCAGCGTGGGGGACAGGGTTCGGACTGAAGCTTTCTTT
J gene: TRBJ1-1
V gene: TRBV9
CDR3 length: 15
D gene: TRBD1
clone size: NA

CDR3 protein: CASSFGATGAAYEQYF
CDR3 DNA: TGCGCCAGCAGCTTCGGGGCCACAGGGGCCGCCTACGAGCAGTACTTC
J gene: TRBJ2-7
V gene: TRBV5-1
CDR3 length: 16
D gene: TRBD1
clone size: NA

CDR3 protein: CASKGDTQYF
CDR3 DNA: TGTGCCAGCAAGGGGGATACGCAGTATTTT
J gene: TRBJ2-3
V gene: TRBV2
CDR3 length: 10
D gene: NA
clone size: NA

CDR3 protein: CASKWGGVTDTQYF
CDR3 DNA: TGTGCCAGCAAATGGGGGGGAGTGACAGATACGCAGTATTTT
J gene: TRBJ2-3
V gene: TRBV6-5
CDR3 length: 14
D gene: TRBD2
clone size: once

CDR3 protein: CASSPRQTSHQPQHF
CDR3 DNA: TGTGCCAGCAGCCCACGACAGACATCCCATCAGCCCCAGCATTTT
J gene: TRBJ1-5
V gene: TRBV7-2
CDR3 length: 15
D gene: NA
clone size: NA

CDR3 protein: CASSREGASNQPQHF
CDR3 DNA: TGTGCCAGCAGTAGGGAAGGGGCTAGCAATCAGCCCCAGCATTTT
J gene: TRBJ1-5
V gene: TRBV2
CDR3 length: 15
D gene: NA
clone size: NA

CDR3 protein: CATSRDRQGVEQYF
CDR3 DNA: TGTGCCACCAGCAGAGATCGGCAGGGGGTCGAGCAGTACTTC
J gene: TRBJ2-7
V gene: TRBV15
CDR3 length: 14
D gene: TRBD1
clone size: NA

CDR3 protein: CASSVRGGVMETQYF
CDR3 DNA: TGTGCCAGCAGCGTACGAGGGGGTGTAATGGAGACCCAGTACTTC
J gene: TRBJ2-5
V gene: TRBV11-2
CDR3 length: 15
D gene: NA
clone size: once

CDR3 protein: CASSLPGLPAFF
CDR3 DNA: TGTGCCAGCAGCTTACCGGGACTCCCGGCTTTCTTT
J gene: TRBJ1-1
V gene: TRBV5-6
CDR3 length: 12
D gene: NA
clone size: NA

CDR3 protein: CAWGDGAKNIQYF
CDR3 DNA: TGTGCCTGGGGTGACGGGGCCAAAAACATTCAGTACTTC
J gene: TRBJ2-4
V gene: TRBV30
CDR3 length: 13
D gene: NA
clone size: NA

CDR3 protein: CASSLQGQAYNEQFF
CDR3 DNA: TGTGCCAGCAGTTTACAGGGACAAGCCTACAATGAGCAGTTCTTC
J gene: TRBJ2-1
V gene: TRBV28
CDR3 length: 15
D gene: NA
clone size: once

CDR3 protein: CASKLGQGNTQYF
CDR3 DNA: TGTGCCAGTAAATTGGGACAGGGAAATACGCAGTATTTT
J gene: TRBJ2-3
V gene: TRBV19
CDR3 length: 13
D gene: TRBD1
clone size: NA

CDR3 protein: CASSQGIYPNQPQHF
CDR3 DNA: TGCGCCAGCAGCCAGGGAATTTACCCCAATCAGCCCCAGCATTTT
J gene: TRBJ1-5
V gene: TRBV5-1
CDR3 length: 15
D gene: NA
clone size: NA

CDR3 protein: CATSRPTAPYEQYF
CDR3 DNA: TGTGCCACCAGCAGACCGACAGCCCCCTACGAGCAGTACTTC
J gene: TRBJ2-7
V gene: TRBV15
CDR3 length: 14
D gene: NA
clone size: NA

CDR3 protein: CASSPPGQNTGELFF
CDR3 DNA: TGTGCCAGCAGTCCCCCGGGACAGAACACCGGGGAGCTGTTTTTT
J gene: TRBJ2-2
V gene: TRBV28
CDR3 length: 15
D gene: NA
clone size: NA

CDR3 protein: CASSMGTGSGNSPLHF
CDR3 DNA: TGTGCCAGCAGTATGGGGACAGGGTCGGGTAATTCACCCCTCCACTTT
J gene: TRBJ1-6
V gene: TRBV5-6
CDR3 length: 16
D gene: TRBD1
clone size: NA

CDR3 protein: CAISPSLAGFHEQYF
CDR3 DNA: TGTGCCATCAGCCCCTCACTAGCGGGGTTCCACGAGCAGTACTTC
J gene: TRBJ2-7
V gene: TRBV10-3
CDR3 length: 15
D gene: TRBD2
clone size: NA

CDR3 protein: CASSYPLSAGYGYTF
CDR3 DNA: TGTGCCAGCAGTTACCCCCTGTCGGCAGGCTATGGCTACACCTTC
J gene: TRBJ1-2
V gene: TRBV28
CDR3 length: 15
D gene: NA
clone size: NA

CDR3 protein: CASSLGGSSIWPQETQYF
CDR3 DNA: TGCGCCAGCAGCTTGGGAGGGTCCTCAATATGGCCCCAAGAGACCCAGTACTTC
J gene: TRBJ2-5
V gene: TRBV5-1
CDR3 length: 18
D gene: NA
clone size: NA

CDR3 protein: CASSLGTSGRASYEQYF
CDR3 DNA: TGCGCCAGCAGCTTGGGGACTAGCGGGAGGGCCTCCTACGAGCAGTACTTC
J gene: TRBJ2-7
V gene: TRBV5-1
CDR3 length: 17
D gene: TRBD2
clone size: NA

CDR3 protein: CATAGSNTGELFF
CDR3 DNA: TGTGCCACCGCGGGCTCGAACACCGGGGAGCTGTTTTTT
J gene: TRBJ2-2
V gene: TRBV7-3
CDR3 length: 13
D gene: NA
clone size: NA

CDR3 protein: CATSRDSRGGATNQPQHF
CDR3 DNA: TGTGCCACCAGCAGAGATAGCAGGGGAGGGGCGACTAATCAGCCCCAGCATTTT
J gene: TRBJ1-5
V gene: TRBV15
CDR3 length: 18
D gene: NA
clone size: NA

CDR3 protein: CASIEGEETQYF
CDR3 DNA: TGCGCCAGCATAGAAGGGGAAGAGACCCAGTACTTC
J gene: TRBJ2-5
V gene: TRBV10-1
CDR3 length: 12
D gene: NA
clone size: once

CDR3 protein: CASSLREGPYEQYF
CDR3 DNA: TGTGCCAGCAGTCTCCGGGAGGGGCCCTACGAGCAGTACTTC
J gene: TRBJ2-7
V gene: TRBV6-5
CDR3 length: 14
D gene: TRBD2
clone size: NA

CDR3 protein: CASSLAGPGAYNEQFF
CDR3 DNA: TGTGCCAGCAGCTTGGCTGGCCCGGGGGCCTACAATGAGCAGTTCTTC
J gene: TRBJ2-1
V gene: TRBV5-6
CDR3 length: 16
D gene: NA
clone size: NA

CDR3 protein: CASSLYGRGYEQYF
CDR3 DNA: TGTGCCAGCAGCTTGTACGGGAGGGGCTACGAGCAGTACTTC
J gene: TRBJ2-7
V gene: TRBV5-8
CDR3 length: 14
D gene: TRBD2
clone size: NA

CDR3 protein: CASSSTSGSYEQYF
CDR3 DNA: TGTGCCAGCTCATCCACTAGCGGGAGTTACGAGCAGTACTTC
J gene: TRBJ2-7
V gene: TRBV18
CDR3 length: 14
D gene: TRBD2
clone size: NA

CDR3 protein: CSVGFETEAFF
CDR3 DNA: TGCAGCGTGGGCTTCGAGACTGAAGCTTTCTTT
J gene: TRBJ1-1
V gene: TRBV29-1
CDR3 length: 11
D gene: NA
clone size: many

CDR3 protein: CASTRDRNNEQFF
CDR3 DNA: TGTGCCAGCACCCGGGACAGAAACAATGAGCAGTTCTTC
J gene: TRBJ2-1
V gene: TRBV2
CDR3 length: 13
D gene: TRBD1
clone size: NA

CDR3 protein: CASSLFLAEETQYF
CDR3 DNA: TGTGCCAGCAGCTTATTCTTAGCGGAAGAGACCCAGTACTTC
J gene: TRBJ2-5
V gene: TRBV7-2
CDR3 length: 14
D gene: NA
clone size: NA

CDR3 protein: CAISEVDEQFF
CDR3 DNA: TGTGCCATCAGTGAAGTAGATGAGCAGTTCTTC
J gene: TRBJ2-1
V gene: TRBV10-3
CDR3 length: 11
D gene: NA
clone size: NA

CDR3 protein: CASSPRGAPSQPQHF
CDR3 DNA: TGCGCCAGCAGCCCGCGGGGGGCTCCGAGTCAGCCCCAGCATTTT
J gene: TRBJ1-5
V gene: TRBV5-1
CDR3 length: 15
D gene: NA
clone size: NA

CDR3 protein: CSVANNPGNTIYF
CDR3 DNA: TGCAGCGTCGCAAACAATCCTGGAAACACCATATATTTT
J gene: TRBJ1-3
V gene: TRBV29-1
CDR3 length: 13
D gene: NA
clone size: NA

CDR3 protein: CASSPNPLLVGSDEQYF
CDR3 DNA: TGTGCCAGCAGCCCGAATCCCCTACTAGTTGGGTCCGACGAGCAGTACTTC
J gene: TRBJ2-7
V gene: TRBV14
CDR3 length: 17
D gene: NA
clone size: NA